Reported below is one T cell receptor (beta chain). The CDR3 contains 12 residues. CDR1 is DFQATT, CDR2 SNEGSKA, per germline (reference sequence). Unmatched junction bases numbered 3, after V lost 5 bases and J lost 3 bases. One entry per CDR3 protein results from TCRdb running MiXCR on the RT-PCR reads. Of almost 700,000 distinct CDR3 sequences listed, 11% to 15% are singletons. This chain links TRBV20-1 with TRBJ2-7; 8 positions match TRBD1. The source is a female donor in good health, serving as a healthy control. Source material: memory CD4+ T cells from blood. CDR3 in amino acids: CSARQGYYEQYF. CDR3 nucleotide sequence: TGCAGTGCTCGACAGGGGTACTACGAGCAGTACTTC.